A selection of T cell receptor beta chains follows, all from one sample in a study of tumor and adjacent non-tumor tissue in lung cancer. From the multiplex PCR reads, TCRdb called clonotypes with MiXCR, one entry per CDR3 protein. The sample lists about 110,000 distinct CDR3 sequences; 75% to 90% were seen once. Sequenced material: lung tumor tissue. The receptors here all came from a man in his sixties or seventies with non-small cell lung cancer. Each CDR3 is given with its conserved first and last residue. D genes are given only for firm matches. Clone size is given for some rows only: seen once, a few or many times, or a class if the clone is expanded.

D | J | V | size | CDR3 | DNA
- | TRBJ2-2 | TRBV4-2 | few | CTISQTLGQGITGELFF | TGTACCATCAGCCAAACATTGGGGCAGGGGATCACCGGGGAGCTGTTTTTT
- | TRBJ2-7 | TRBV6-5 | - | CASSYSTGLNSVEQYF | TGTGCCAGCAGTTACTCAACGGGACTTAATTCGGTGGAGCAGTACTTC
- | TRBJ2-3 | TRBV6-1 | many | CASRDGAGTDTQYF | TGTGCCAGTAGGGACGGGGCTGGCACAGATACGCAGTATTTT
- | TRBJ2-1 | TRBV10-3 | - | CAISQKGSSYNEQTF | TGTGCCATCAGTCAGAAGGGGAGCTCCTACAATGAGCAGACCTTC
- | TRBJ1-4 | TRBV29-1 | - | CSVLCPQRGEKLFF | TGCAGCGTCCTATGCCCACAGCGCGGGGAAAAACTGTTTTTT
- | TRBJ2-3 | TRBV6-2/TRBV6-3 | - | CASSYGGTQYF | TGTGCCAGCAGTTACGGGGGTACGCAGTATTTT
- | TRBJ2-3 | TRBV11-2 | - | CASSHTPGSNTQYF | TGTGCCAGCAGCCACACCCCCGGGTCAAATACGCAGTATTTT
- | TRBJ2-5 | TRBV14 | - | CASSQLLRETQNF | TGTGCCAGCAGCCAATTATTGAGAGAGACCCAAAACTTC
- | TRBJ2-5 | TRBV19 | - | CASSEGTQETLYF | TGTGCCAGTAGTGAGGGGACACAAGAGACCCTGTACTTC
- | TRBJ1-6 | TRBV12-3/TRBV12-4 | - | CAGCRTVYNPPLHF | TGTGCCGGCTGTCGGACAGTCTATAATCCACCCCTCCACTTT
TRBD1 | TRBJ1-1 | TRBV10-2 | many | CASRRNTGAANTEAFF | TGCGCCAGCAGGAGAAATACAGGGGCGGCAAACACTGAAGCTTTCTTT
- | TRBJ2-1 | TRBV4-3 | - | CTSSQDSRDQDNEQFF | TGCACCAGTAGCCAAGATTCCCGGGATCAGGACAATGAGCAGTTCTTC
- | TRBJ2-3 | TRBV4-2 | - | CASSLLGNRTEDTQYF | TGTGCCAGCAGCCTTTTGGGTAACAGGACGGAAGATACGCAGTATTTT
- | TRBJ1-2 | TRBV10-1 | - | CASSESTCQPYCYTF | TGCGCCAGCAGTGAGTCGACATGCCAACCTTATTGCTACACCTTC
- | TRBJ2-1 | TRBV6-2/TRBV6-3 | - | CASNRDGYNKQFF | TGTGCCAGCAACAGAGACGGTTACAATAAGCAGTTTTTC
- | TRBJ2-2 | TRBV10-1 | - | CASGPWGLRTGELFF | TGCGCCAGCGGGCCCTGGGGATTGCGGACCGGGGAGCTATTTTTT
- | TRBJ2-7 | TRBV12-3/TRBV12-4 | - | CASNPVGTTYEQYF | TGTGCCAGCAATCCAGTGGGGACGACCTACGAGCAGTACTTC
- | TRBJ1-2 | TRBV6-6 | - | CASSIPGQGYGCTF | -
- | TRBJ1-1 | TRBV28 | many | CASSDGQPNTEAFF | TGTGCCAGCAGCGACGGACAGCCAAACACTGAAGCTTTCTTT
TRBD2 | TRBJ2-2 | TRBV11-2 | - | CAGSPIAGGTGEMFF | TGTGCCGGCAGCCCCATAGCGGGGGGGACCGGGGAGATGTTTTTT
TRBD1 | TRBJ1-2 | TRBV6-5 | once | CASSYSGQEAYGYAF | TGTGCCAGCAGTTACAGCGGACAGGAGGCATATGGCTACGCCTTC
- | TRBJ2-5 | TRBV4-1 | - | CASSQGWTDRETQYF | TGCGCCAGCAGCCAAGGTTGGACTGACAGAGAGACCCAGTACTTC
- | TRBJ1-4 | TRBV11-2 | few | CVNSRSGTSNEKLFF | TGTGTCAACAGTAGAAGTGGGACAAGTAATGAAAAACTGTTTTTT
TRBD2 | TRBJ2-1 | TRBV11-3 | - | CASSLLGTSGGHNGQFF | TGCGCCAGCAGCCTCCTAGGGACTAGCGGGGGCCACAATGGGCAGTTCTTC
- | TRBJ2-1 | TRBV10-3 | - | CAIISNSSRGGTYNEQFF | TGTGCCATCATTTCCAATTCCTCGCGAGGGGGAACCTACAATGAGCAGTTCTTC
- | TRBJ2-7 | TRBV4-2 | - | CASSQYYQEQYF | TGTGCGAGCAGCCAATATTATCAGGAGCAGTACTTC
TRBD2 | TRBJ2-7 | TRBV12-3/TRBV12-4 | - | CASSFSGGSGAYEQYF | TGTGCGAGCAGTTTCAGCGGCGGGAGTGGGGCCTACGAGCAGTACTTC
TRBD2 | TRBJ2-1 | TRBV20-1 | - | CSDRDPGGGADWDEQFF | TGCAGTGATAGAGATCCCGGCGGGGGGGCCGATTGGGATGAGCAGTTCTTC
- | TRBJ2-1 | TRBV10-2 | - | CASSEAGFNEHFF | TGCGCCAGCAGTGAGGCGGGGTTTAATGAACACTTCTTC
TRBD2 | TRBJ2-3 | TRBV20-1 | once | CSAPRASGGLTDTQCF | TGCAGTGCTCCCCGGGCTAGCGGGGGTCTCACAGATACGCAGTGTTTT
TRBD2 | TRBJ2-7 | TRBV5-4 | - | CASSLDSGSDYEHYF | TGTGCCAGCAGCTTGGATAGCGGGAGCGACTACGAGCATTACTTC
- | TRBJ2-7 | TRBV28 | - | CASTSHLQGGSYKQYF | TGTGCCAGCACTTCACATCTACAGGGAGGGTCCTACAAGCAGTACTTC
- | TRBJ1-1 | TRBV5-1 | - | CASSLLAQGTLNTEAFF | TGCGCCAGCAGCTTGCTAGCTCAGGGCACACTGAACACTGAAGCTTTCTTT
- | TRBJ2-1 | TRBV14 | - | CVSSIQGPYKEQFF | TGTGTCAGCAGCATCCAGGGCCCTTACAAAGAACAGTTCTTC
TRBD2 | TRBJ2-5 | TRBV29-1 | - | CSVEFYWTSGGKQEAQYF | TGCAGCGTCGAATTCTATTGGACTAGTGGGGGGAAACAAGAGGCCCAGTACTTC
- | TRBJ1-5 | TRBV6-6 | few | CASSYGNRPQHF | TGTGCCAGCAGTTACGGGAATCGGCCCCAACATTTT
TRBD1 | TRBJ2-1 | TRBV29-1 | - | CSVGRGQGAHEQFF | TGCAGTGTTGGGAGAGGACAGGGGGCCCATGAGCAGTTCTTC
TRBD1 | TRBJ1-5 | TRBV4-1 | - | CASSPGTGSNQPYHF | TGCGCCAGCAGCCCCGGGACAGGGAGCAATCAGCCCTATCATTTT
TRBD1 | TRBJ2-1 | TRBV6-5 | - | CAGSYLQGVRNEQFF | TGTGCCGGCAGTTACCTACAGGGGGTAAGGAATGAGCAATTCTTC
- | TRBJ2-3 | TRBV29-1 | - | CSVDSCRDTQYF | TGCAGCGTTGACAGTTGCAGAGATACGCAGTATTTT
- | TRBJ2-1 | TRBV20-1 | - | CSATPEAYNEQSF | TGCAGTGCGACGCCCGAGGCTTACAATGAGCAGTCCTTC
TRBD2 | TRBJ2-5 | TRBV10-3 | - | CATSVISGTETQYF | TGTGCCACTTCCGTGATTAGCGGGACTGAGACCCAGTACTTC
- | TRBJ2-6 | TRBV10-3 | many | CAISDGNSGANVLTF | TGTGCCATCAGTGACGGAAACTCTGGGGCCAACGTCCTGACTTTC
- | TRBJ2-7 | TRBV13 | - | CASSLGQGHKQYF | TGTGCCAGCAGTTTAGGGCAGGGCCACAAGCAGTACTTC
- | TRBJ1-5 | TRBV5-1 | - | CAIKQGHGNQPQHF | TGCGCCATCAAACAGGGTCATGGCAATCAGCCCCAGCATTTT
- | TRBJ1-2 | TRBV20-1 | once | CSASRRPNYGYTF | TGCAGTGCTAGTAGGAGACCCAACTATGGCTACACCTTT
- | TRBJ1-2 | TRBV20-1 | - | CSASRGPNHDYTF | TGCAGTGCTAGTAGGGGACCCAACCATGACTACACCTTC
TRBD1 | TRBJ2-3 | TRBV5-6 | - | CASILDRVGTDTQYF | TGTGCTAGCATCTTGGACAGGGTCGGGACAGATACGCAGTATTTT
- | TRBJ2-3 | TRBV6-2/TRBV6-3 | - | CASSYPMTIGHQDMQYF | TGTGCCAGCAGTTACCCGATGACAATAGGTCACCAGGATATGCAGTATTTT
- | TRBJ2-5 | TRBV28 | - | CAISLYVVGETQYF | TGTGCCATCAGTTTATATGTGGTAGGAGAGACCCAGTACTTC
TRBD2 | TRBJ2-1 | TRBV11-2 | once | CASSPGLGYNEQFF | TGTGCCAGCAGCCCGGGACTAGGGTACAATGAGCAGTTCTTC